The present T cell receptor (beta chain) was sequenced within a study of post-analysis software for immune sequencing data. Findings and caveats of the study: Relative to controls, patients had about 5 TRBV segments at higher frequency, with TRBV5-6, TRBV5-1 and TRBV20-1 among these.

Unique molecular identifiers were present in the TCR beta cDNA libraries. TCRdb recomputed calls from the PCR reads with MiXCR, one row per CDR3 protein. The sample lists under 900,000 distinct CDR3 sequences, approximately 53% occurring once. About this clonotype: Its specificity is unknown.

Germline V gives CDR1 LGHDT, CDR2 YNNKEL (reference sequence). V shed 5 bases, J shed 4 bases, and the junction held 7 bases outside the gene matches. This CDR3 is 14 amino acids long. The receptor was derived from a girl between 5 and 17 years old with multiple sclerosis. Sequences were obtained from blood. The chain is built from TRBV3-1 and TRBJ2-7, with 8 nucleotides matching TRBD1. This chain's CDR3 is CASSGRTGRYEQYF. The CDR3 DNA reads TGTGCCAGCAGCGGACGGACAGGGAGATACGAGCAGTACTTC.